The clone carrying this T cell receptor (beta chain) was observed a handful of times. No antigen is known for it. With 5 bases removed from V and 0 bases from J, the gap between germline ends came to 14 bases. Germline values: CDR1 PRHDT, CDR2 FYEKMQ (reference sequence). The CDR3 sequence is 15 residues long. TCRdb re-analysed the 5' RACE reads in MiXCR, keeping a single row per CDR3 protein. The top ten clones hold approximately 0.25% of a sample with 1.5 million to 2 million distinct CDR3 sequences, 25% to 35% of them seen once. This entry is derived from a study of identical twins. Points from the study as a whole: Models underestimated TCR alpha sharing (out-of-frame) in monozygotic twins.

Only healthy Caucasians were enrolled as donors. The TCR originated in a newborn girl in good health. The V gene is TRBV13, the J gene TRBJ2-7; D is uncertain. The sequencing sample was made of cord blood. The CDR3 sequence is CASSPQPLFSYEQYF. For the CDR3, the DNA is TGTGCCAGCAGCCCACAGCCCCTTTTCTCCTACGAGCAGTACTTC.